This is a list of T cell receptor beta chains from one sample in a study of cytomegalovirus exposure and HLA in healthy donors. TCRdb's table, derived via immunoSEQ multiplex PCR, lists solely in-frame clones and lacks some. The sample includes some 260,000 clones, 87% of them seen just once. The sequenced material came from PBMCs. The receptors originated from a man aged 18 to 29 in good health and CMV-seropositive. Each CDR3 is given with its conserved first and last residue. D genes are given only for firm matches. Some rows have no size entry. The others give once, few or many, or a class for an expanded clone.

J: TRBJ1-4; V: TRBV15; size: once; D: .; DNA: TGTGCCACCAGCAGAAATGGGATGGAGGGTGTAAAACTGTTTTTT; CDR3: CATSRNGMEGVKLFF
J: TRBJ2-7; V: TRBV28; size: .; D: TRBD1; DNA: TGTGCCAGCAGTTTACGCCTTGGACAGGGCTACGAGCAGTACTTC; CDR3: CASSLRLGQGYEQYF
J: TRBJ2-7; V: TRBV20-1; size: .; D: .; DNA: TGCAGTGCTTCGGATGGGCCCCAGAAAGTTTTC; CDR3: CSASDGPQKVF
J: TRBJ2-1; V: TRBV7-9; size: .; D: TRBD2; DNA: TGTGCCAGCAGCTACCGACTAGCGGGAGCATCCTACAATGAGCAGTTCTTC; CDR3: CASSYRLAGASYNEQFF
J: TRBJ1-2; V: TRBV5-1; size: .; D: TRBD1; DNA: TGCGCCAGCAGCTTGGAACAGGGGGGTGGCTACACCTTC; CDR3: CASSLEQGGGYTF
J: TRBJ2-7; V: TRBV5-1; size: .; D: TRBD1; DNA: TGCGCCAGCAGCCTCTGGACAGGGGGGACCTACGAGCAGTACTTC; CDR3: CASSLWTGGTYEQYF
J: TRBJ2-1; V: TRBV6-5; size: .; D: TRBD1; DNA: TGTGCCAGCAGTTGGGACAGCTACAATGAGCAGTTCTTC; CDR3: CASSWDSYNEQFF
J: TRBJ1-4; V: TRBV4-1; size: few; D: .; DNA: TGCGCCAGCAGCCGAACAAGCAGGGCAACTAATGAAAAACTGTTTTTT; CDR3: CASSRTSRATNEKLFF
J: TRBJ1-5; V: TRBV28; size: .; D: .; DNA: TGTGCCAGCATTGGGCAAATCAATCAGCCCCAGCATTTT; CDR3: CASIGQINQPQHF
J: TRBJ2-1; V: TRBV11-2; size: .; D: .; DNA: TGTGCCAGCAGCCCCCCCCGGGGTACCACTGGCTACAATGAGCAGTTCTTC; CDR3: CASSPPRGTTGYNEQFF
J: TRBJ2-7; V: TRBV5-1; size: .; D: .; DNA: TGCGCCAGCAGCTTGGTGGGGAGTCTCCTATACGAGCAGTACTTC; CDR3: CASSLVGSLLYEQYF
J: TRBJ2-1; V: TRBV7-3; size: few; D: .; DNA: TGTGCCAGCAGCCCCGGGGGAAGCGGACTCTACAATGAGCAGTTCTTC; CDR3: CASSPGGSGLYNEQFF
J: TRBJ1-2; V: TRBV27; size: .; D: .; DNA: TGTGCCAGCAGTTTAGACGGTAACTATGGCTACACCTTC; CDR3: CASSLDGNYGYTF
J: TRBJ2-5; V: TRBV27; size: .; D: .; DNA: TGTGCCAGCAGTTCCCGGACCCGAAGAGAGACCCAGTACTTC; CDR3: CASSSRTRRETQYF
J: TRBJ1-1; V: TRBV15; size: .; D: .; DNA: TGTGCCACCAGCAGAGGGAAGGGATGGTCTGAAGCTTTCTTT; CDR3: CATSRGKGWSEAFF
J: TRBJ2-2; V: TRBV9; size: .; D: .; DNA: TGTGCCAGCAGCACAGGGATTACCGGGGAGCTGTTTTTT; CDR3: CASSTGITGELFF
J: TRBJ1-4; V: TRBV15; size: .; D: .; DNA: TGTGCCACCAGCAGAGTGACCGTCGAAAAACTGTTTTTT; CDR3: CATSRVTVEKLFF
J: TRBJ2-7; V: TRBV7-2; size: .; D: .; DNA: TGTGCCAGCAGCTCCCGGAACTCCTACGAGCAGTACTTC; CDR3: CASSSRNSYEQYF
J: TRBJ2-7; V: TRBV27; size: .; D: .; DNA: TGTGCCAGCAGTTTAGTCGCGACCGGGCAGGGGAACGAGCAGTACTTC; CDR3: CASSLVATGQGNEQYF
J: TRBJ2-6; V: TRBV27; size: once; D: .; DNA: TGTGCCAGCAGTTTAAGAGGGCATGGGGCCAACGTCCTGACTTTC; CDR3: CASSLRGHGANVLTF
J: TRBJ1-5; V: TRBV15; size: .; D: .; DNA: TGTGCCACAGAGATAGGGGCAGGGCTCCAGCCCCAGCATTTT; CDR3: CATEIGAGLQPQHF
J: TRBJ2-7; V: TRBV5-6; size: .; D: .; DNA: TGTGCCAGCAGCTTGTTTATTATTGGCTCCTACGAGCAGTACTTC; CDR3: CASSLFIIGSYEQYF
J: TRBJ2-1; V: TRBV10-3; size: .; D: TRBD2; DNA: TGTGCCATCAGGGGGGATAGCGGGAGGACCTACAATGAGCAGTTCTTC; CDR3: CAIRGDSGRTYNEQFF
J: TRBJ2-2; V: TRBV28; size: .; D: .; DNA: TGTGCCAGCAAAATCACGGGCAGACTATACACCGGGGAGCTGTTTTTT; CDR3: CASKITGRLYTGELFF